This record concerns one T cell receptor (beta chain) sequence. Antigen: not known. In the PCR, 60 Vbeta and 13 Jbeta primers were used. Method: immunoSEQ multiplex PCR; TCRdb's copy keeps in-frame clones and lacks some. The profile shows more than 150,000 clones, 60% to 85% of them singletons. This CDR3 has 14 residues. Trimming left V 6 bases short and J 0 bases short, with 6 bases between. The germline gives CDR1 MNHNY, CDR2 SVGAGI (reference sequence). The sample is drawn from a study of cytomegalovirus exposure and HLA in healthy donors. General study points: Association with HLA alleles at 0.05 false discovery rate was found for some 18,000 TCR beta sequences in a later analysis. Compared with the roughly 700-donor mean, an Asian-associated ancestry cluster reportedly had fewer N-insertions, according to a later analysis. Most sequenced TCRs were rare (though some public TCRs occurred in many donors). Several top significant clusters appeared, in a later analysis, to be linked to common viral pathogens.

The receptor comes from a girl aged 5 to 17 in good health and CMV-seropositive. Specimen: PBMCs. The chain recombines TRBV6-6 with TRBJ2-6; D unresolved. The CDR3 loop reads CASRTFSGANVLTF. DNA of the CDR3: TGTGCCAGCAGGACATTCTCTGGGGCCAACGTCCTGACTTTC.